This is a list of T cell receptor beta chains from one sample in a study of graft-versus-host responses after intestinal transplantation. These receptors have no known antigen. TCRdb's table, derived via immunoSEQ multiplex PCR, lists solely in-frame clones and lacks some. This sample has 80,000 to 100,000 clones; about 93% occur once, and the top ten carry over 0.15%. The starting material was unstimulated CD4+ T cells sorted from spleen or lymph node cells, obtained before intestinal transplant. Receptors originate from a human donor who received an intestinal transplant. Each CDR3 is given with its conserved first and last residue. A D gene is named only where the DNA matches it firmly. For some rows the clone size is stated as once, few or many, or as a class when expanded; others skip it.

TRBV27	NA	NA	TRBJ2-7	CASSSQGRVGGYEQYF	TGTGCCAGCAGTTCCCAGGGGAGGGTAGGGGGTTACGAGCAGTACTTC
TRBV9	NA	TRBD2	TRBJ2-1	CASSVVVGTSIYNEQFF	TGTGCCAGCAGCGTAGTCGTCGGGACTAGTATTTACAATGAGCAGTTCTTC
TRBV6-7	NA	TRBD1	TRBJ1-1	CATWDSQISEAFF	TGTGCCACATGGGACAGCCAAATAAGTGAAGCTTTCTTT
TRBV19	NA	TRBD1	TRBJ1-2	CASMRAGGPRWYGYTF	TGTGCCAGTATGCGGGCAGGGGGCCCCCGGTGGTATGGCTACACCTTC
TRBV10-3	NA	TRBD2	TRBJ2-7	CAISYAGGPEGEQYF	TGTGCCATTAGCTATGCGGGAGGGCCTGAAGGCGAGCAGTACTTC
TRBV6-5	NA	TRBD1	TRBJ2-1	CASSMDRAKGNEQFF	TGTGCCAGCAGTATGGACAGGGCCAAGGGAAATGAGCAGTTCTTC
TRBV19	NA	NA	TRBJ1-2	CASSRDILTRNYGYTF	TGTGCCAGTAGCCGGGACATCCTAACGCGCAACTATGGCTACACCTTC
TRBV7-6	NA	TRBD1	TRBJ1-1	CASSLADRGTEAFF	TGTGCCAGCAGCTTAGCGGACAGGGGCACTGAAGCTTTCTTT
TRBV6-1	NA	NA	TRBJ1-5	CASSELQPQHF	TGTGCCAGCAGTGAACTCCAGCCCCAGCATTTT
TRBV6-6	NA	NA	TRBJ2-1	CASSLTSPDNEQFF	TGTGCCAGCAGTTTGACTAGTCCGGACAATGAGCAGTTCTTC
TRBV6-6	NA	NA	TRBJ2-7	CASSLNSYEQYF	TGTGCCAGCAGCTTGAATAGCTACGAGCAGTACTTC
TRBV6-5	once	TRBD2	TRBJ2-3	CASSYSGGGTDTQYF	TGTGCCAGCAGTTACTCGGGCGGGGGGACAGATACGCAGTATTTT
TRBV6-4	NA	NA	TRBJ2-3	CASSDWGADTQYF	TGTGCCAGCAGTGACTGGGGAGCAGATACGCAGTATTTT
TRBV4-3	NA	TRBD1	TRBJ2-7	CASSQGDRAYEQYF	TGCGCCAGCAGCCAAGGCGACAGGGCCTACGAGCAGTACTTC
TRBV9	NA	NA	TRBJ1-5	CASSRGSNSNQPQHF	TGTGCCAGCTCCCGAGGGAGTAATAGCAATCAGCCCCAGCATTTT
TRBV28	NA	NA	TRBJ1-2	CASSFQGYSITF	TGTGCCAGCAGTTTCCAGGGTTACTCTATCACCTTC
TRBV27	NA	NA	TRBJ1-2	CASSFSPTGTNYGYTF	TGTGCCAGCAGTTTTTCCCCGACAGGAACGAACTATGGCTACACCTTC
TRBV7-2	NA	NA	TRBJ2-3	CASSLTRDTQYF	TGTGCCAGCAGCTTGACACGGGATACGCAGTATTTT
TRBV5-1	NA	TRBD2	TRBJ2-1	CASSSTSGSSYNEQFF	TGCGCCAGCAGCTCTACTAGCGGGAGCTCCTACAATGAGCAGTTCTTC
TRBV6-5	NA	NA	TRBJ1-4	CASSYQSATNEKLFF	TGTGCCAGCAGTTACCAGTCTGCAACTAATGAAAAACTGTTTTTT
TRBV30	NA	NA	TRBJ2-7	CDEDTNYEQYF	TGTGATGAGGATACCAACTACGAGCAGTACTTC
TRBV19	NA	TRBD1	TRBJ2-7	CASSLRTGTGYEQYF	TGTGCCAGTAGTTTGAGGACAGGGACAGGCTACGAGCAGTACTTC
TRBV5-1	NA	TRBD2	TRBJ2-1	CASSLGASGSYNEQFF	TGCGCCAGCAGCTTGGGGGCTAGCGGGAGCTACAATGAGCAGTTCTTC
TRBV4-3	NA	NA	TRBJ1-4	CASSQRGAGEKLFF	TGCGCCAGCAGCCAAAGGGGAGCGGGGGAAAAACTGTTTTTT
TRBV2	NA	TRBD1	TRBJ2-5	CANRRDRTETQYF	TGTGCCAACAGAAGGGACAGGACGGAGACCCAGTACTTC
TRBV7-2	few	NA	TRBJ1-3	CASSLGSGGSGNTIYF	TGTGCCAGCAGCTTAGGGTCCGGGGGCTCTGGAAACACCATATATTTT
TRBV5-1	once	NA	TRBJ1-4	CASSLVGDIGEKLFF	TGCGCCAGCAGCTTGGTCGGGGACATAGGCGAAAAACTGTTTTTT
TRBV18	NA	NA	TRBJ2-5	CASSVTDLSAAQYF	TGTGCCAGCTCCGTGACAGATCTCTCGGCGGCCCAGTACTTC
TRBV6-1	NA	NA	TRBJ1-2	CASRLIQEGGYTF	TGTGCCAGCAGGCTTATACAGGAGGGAGGCTACACCTTC
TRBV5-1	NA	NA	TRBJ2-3	CASSLEYGDSDTQYF	TGCGCCAGCAGCTTGGAATACGGGGATTCAGATACGCAGTATTTT
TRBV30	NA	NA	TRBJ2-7	CAWEGPLDYEQYF	TGTGCCTGGGAGGGCCCTTTAGACTACGAGCAGTACTTC
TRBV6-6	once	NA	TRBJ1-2	CASSPEHINYGYTF	TGTGCCAGCAGTCCTGAACACATTAACTATGGCTACACCTTC
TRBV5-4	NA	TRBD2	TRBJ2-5	CASSSGGSLDVQETQYF	TGTGCCAGCAGCTCGGGAGGGTCCCTAGACGTACAAGAGACCCAGTACTTC
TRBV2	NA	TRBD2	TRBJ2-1	CASRSGLAGSSYNEQFF	TGTGCCAGCAGGTCCGGACTAGCGGGAAGTTCCTACAATGAGCAGTTCTTC
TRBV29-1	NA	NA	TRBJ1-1	CSVEGGRNTEAFF	TGCAGCGTTGAAGGAGGGAGGAACACTGAAGCTTTCTTT
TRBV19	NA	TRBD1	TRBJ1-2	CASSMPGQGLYGYTF	TGTGCCAGTAGTATGCCGGGACAGGGACTCTATGGCTACACCTTC
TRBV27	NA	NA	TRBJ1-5	CASSLSSYQPQHF	TGTGCCAGCAGTTTATCCAGTTATCAGCCCCAGCATTTT
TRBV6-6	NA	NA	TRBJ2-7	CASSYSEVSYEQYF	TGTGCCAGCAGTTACTCCGAAGTCAGCTACGAGCAGTACTTC
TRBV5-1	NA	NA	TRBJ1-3	CASSADKRNTIYF	TGCGCCAGCAGCGCGGACAAAAGAAACACCATATATTTT
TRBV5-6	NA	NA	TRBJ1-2	CASSFLLSGRGTVYGYTF	TGTGCCAGCAGCTTCTTGCTTTCGGGTCGCGGTACGGTCTATGGCTACACCTTC
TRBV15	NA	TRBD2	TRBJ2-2	CATSRLAVTNTGELFF	TGTGCCACCAGCAGGCTAGCGGTGACGAACACCGGGGAGCTGTTTTTT
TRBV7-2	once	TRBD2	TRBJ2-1	CASSLAGGNNEQFF	TGTGCCAGCAGCTTAGCGGGGGGGAACAATGAGCAGTTCTTC